This T cell receptor beta chain was profiled in a study of T cells after yellow fever vaccination. Broader study findings: Booster samples showed a return of most primary-vaccination clones (roughly 96% CD4, around 85% CD8). The CD4 and CD8 compartments had a small share of their clonotypes in common.

A note on this clonotype: Its antigen is not identified.

CDR1 and CDR2 (germline): LGHNA, YSLEER. The CDR3 runs 16 residues. V was shortened by 0 bases and J by 2 bases, with 11 bases between the two germline ends. TCRdb reanalysed the 5' RACE reads using MiXCR and keeps one entry per CDR3 protein. The data hold about 510,000 distinct CDR3 sequences, with 20% to 25% observed a single time. The chain carries TRBV4-3 and TRBJ1-5; weak D call: TRBD1 (6 bases). This sample comprised PBMCs, obtained roughly 20 days after the first yellow fever vaccination. This receptor was obtained from a man aged 18-30 years who received the YFV17D yellow fever vaccine. The CDR3 reads CASSQDAGAGNQPQHF. In nucleotides, the CDR3 is TGCGCCAGCAGCCAAGATGCAGGGGCTGGCAATCAGCCCCAGCATTTT.